This T cell receptor (beta chain) originates from a study of blood T cell repertoires in COVID-19. In the authors' methods: Amplification of reference gene primers provided the estimated nucleated cell counts. The repertoire was sequenced with immunoSEQ multiplex PCR; TCRdb's copy has only in-frame clones and lacks some. That table is the source of V, J and clone size, and D and trimming were worked out from the DNA. The table includes under 300,000 clones, about nine tenths detected once. Germline values: CDR1 SEHNR, CDR2 FQNEAQ (reference sequence). The junction had 15 bases not matched to a gene; V was cut back by 5 bases and J by 7 bases. The CDR3 length is 16 residues.

Sequencing used peripheral blood. This TCR came from a man between 60 and 75 years old with acute or convalescent COVID-19. V usage is TRBV7-9 and J usage is TRBJ2-7; 9 nucleotides align to TRBD2. CDR3 protein: CASSISVAGGPREQYF. The CDR3 region has the DNA TGTGCCAGCAGCATATCTGTGGCGGGAGGGCCACGAGAGCAGTACTTC.